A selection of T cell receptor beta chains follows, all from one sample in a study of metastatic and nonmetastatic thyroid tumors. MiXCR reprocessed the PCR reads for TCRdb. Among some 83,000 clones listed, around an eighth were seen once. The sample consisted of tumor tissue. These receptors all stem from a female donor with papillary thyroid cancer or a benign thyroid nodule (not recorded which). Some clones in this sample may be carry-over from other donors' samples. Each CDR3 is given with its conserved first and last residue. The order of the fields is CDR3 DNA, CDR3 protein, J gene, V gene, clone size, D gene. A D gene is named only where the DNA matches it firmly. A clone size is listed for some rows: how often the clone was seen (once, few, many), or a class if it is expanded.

TGTGCCAGCAGCTTAGCCAACCATGGAGCCCAAGAGACCCAGTACTTC | CASSLANHGAQETQYF | TRBJ2-5 | TRBV7-9 | many | -
TGTGCCAGCAGGTCCATAGGGGAGAATGGCTACACCTTC | CASRSIGENGYTF | TRBJ1-2 | TRBV28 | many | -
TGTGCCAGCAGCTTGGCCGGTACTAGCGGGAGTAGTGAGCAGTACTTC | CASSLAGTSGSSEQYF | TRBJ2-7 | TRBV5-4 | few | TRBD2
TGTGCCAGCAGTGGGTTGACAGGCGCGCGGAATTCACCCCTCCACTTT | CASSGLTGARNSPLHF | TRBJ1-6 | TRBV28 | many | -
TGTGCCAGCAGTTACTTTTCGGGGGGCAAGAGCACGGATACGCAGTATTTT | CASSYFSGGKSTDTQYF | TRBJ2-3 | TRBV6-6 | few | -
TGCAGCGCGATACCGGGACGGATGAACACTGAAGCTCTCTTT | CSAIPGRMNTEALF | TRBJ1-1 | TRBV29-1 | - | -
TGCAGCGTTGACACCCTGACCTCCTACGAGCAGTACTTC | CSVDTLTSYEQYF | TRBJ2-7 | TRBV29-1 | many | -
TGCAGTGCTAGAGACCCTAGCGGGAGGGCTAGCACAGATACGCAGTATTTT | CSARDPSGRASTDTQYF | TRBJ2-3 | TRBV20-1 | many | TRBD2
TGTGCCAGCAGCTTGGTCGGCTACACTGAAGCTTTCTTT | CASSLVGYTEAFF | TRBJ1-1 | TRBV5-4 | many | -
TGTGCCAGCAGGGAACCCGGGACAGCATCCTACGAGCAGTACTTC | CASREPGTASYEQYF | TRBJ2-7 | TRBV6-1 | few | TRBD1
TGTGCCAGCAGTTCCGCTAGCGGGAGCTCCTACAATGAGCAGTTCTTC | CASSSASGSSYNEQFF | TRBJ2-1 | TRBV2 | many | TRBD2
TGTGCCAGCAGTATAGTCCGCGGGACAGGGTTTTCCCACGGGCAGTACTTC | CASSIVRGTGFSHGQYF | TRBJ2-7 | TRBV6-1 | - | TRBD1
TGCGCCAGCAGCCCACTGGGACTTCCAGACGAGCAGTACTTC | CASSPLGLPDEQYF | TRBJ2-7 | TRBV10-2 | many | -
TGTGCCAGCAGCCGGGACAGCAATCAGCCCCAGCATTTT | CASSRDSNQPQHF | TRBJ1-5 | TRBV6-1 | - | -
TGTGCCAGCAGCCAGGGAGTTGGGACTAGCAATCAGCCCCAGCATTTT | CASSQGVGTSNQPQHF | TRBJ1-5 | TRBV7-9 | many | -
TGTGCCAGCAGTTTAATGCGGGAGCGGGGAGATACGCAGTATTTT | CASSLMRERGDTQYF | TRBJ2-3 | TRBV12-3/TRBV12-4 | many | TRBD2
TGTGCCAGCAGTTACCGCTCCCCGGCCCGAGAGACCCAGTACTTC | CASSYRSPARETQYF | TRBJ2-5 | TRBV6-6 | many | -
TGCGCCACCAAGGAGATTCGGGCCACAGATACGCAGTATTTT | CATKEIRATDTQYF | TRBJ2-3 | TRBV10-2 | many | -
TGTGCCAGCTCACCACAGAATAGGATCGGGGAGCTGTTTTTT | CASSPQNRIGELFF | TRBJ2-2 | TRBV18 | many | -
TGTGCCAGCAGCTTATGGGGAGCGGGAAGCCCAGGGGAACGCGAGCAGTACTTC | CASSLWGAGSPGEREQYF | TRBJ2-7 | TRBV7-6 | many | -
TGTGCCAGCAGTTCCCGCACAGATACGCAGTATTTT | CASSSRTDTQYF | TRBJ2-3 | TRBV12-3/TRBV12-4 | many | -
TGTGCTAGTGGTTTAGATTCGGGAGTCTCCTTGTACGAGCAGTACTTC | CASGLDSGVSLYEQYF | TRBJ2-7 | TRBV12-5 | many | -
TGTGCCAGCACCCTGGGAGGGTTCGGCACCTACGAGCAGTACTTC | CASTLGGFGTYEQYF | TRBJ2-7 | TRBV7-9 | many | TRBD2
TGCAGTGCTAGAGGACCCGGCTCCTACGAGCAGTACTTC | CSARGPGSYEQYF | TRBJ2-7 | TRBV20-1 | many | -
TGCAGTGCTAGAGTCCCTAGCGGGAGGCGGTACAATGAGCAGTTCTTC | CSARVPSGRRYNEQFF | TRBJ2-1 | TRBV20-1 | many | TRBD2
TGTGCCAGTAGTATAGCCCAGGGCACGCAGTATTTT | CASSIAQGTQYF | TRBJ2-3 | TRBV19 | many | -
TGTGCCTGCAGTGTATCTCCGGCACTAGGGGTCTACGAGCAGTACTTC | CACSVSPALGVYEQYF | TRBJ2-7 | TRBV6-1 | few | -
TGTGCCAGCAGCCAATCTTCGGGACACCACTCCTACAATGAGCAGTTCTTC | CASSQSSGHHSYNEQFF | TRBJ2-1 | TRBV3-1 | many | -
TGTGCCAGCAGTTACGCTCGTCTCCGCTACACCTTC | CASSYARLRYTF | TRBJ1-2 | TRBV6-2/TRBV6-3 | few | -
TGTGCCAGCAGCGCCGGGGACTACCCTTCCTGGTATGATCAGTTCTTC | CASSAGDYPSWYDQFF | TRBJ2-1 | TRBV27 | once | TRBD2
TGTGCCAGCAGCTCATCCTTGTCCGTGTTCGATGAGCAGTTCTTC | CASSSSLSVFDEQFF | TRBJ2-1 | TRBV7-2 | many | -
TGTGCCAGCAGTCCAGGGCCCCACACGGATACGCAGTATTTT | CASSPGPHTDTQYF | TRBJ2-3 | TRBV7-3 | many | -
TGTGCCACCAGAGACTACTCGGCAGATACGCAGTATTTT | CATRDYSADTQYF | TRBJ2-3 | TRBV6-1 | many | -
TGTGCCAGCAGCCCGACCTCTGGGGCCAACGTCCTGACTTTC | CASSPTSGANVLTF | TRBJ2-6 | TRBV3-1 | - | -
TGTGCCAGCTCACCAGGGGGCTGGACTGAAGCTTTCTTT | CASSPGGWTEAFF | TRBJ1-1 | TRBV18 | many | -
TGTGCCAGCAGCCACCCGTTCGGGGGGGCCTACGAGCAGTACTTC | CASSHPFGGAYEQYF | TRBJ2-7 | TRBV12-3/TRBV12-4 | medium-sized | TRBD2
TGTGCCAGCAGCCAAGGGACAGGGGTAAGCTATGGCTACACCTTC | CASSQGTGVSYGYTF | TRBJ1-2 | TRBV3-1 | many | TRBD1
TGTGCCAGCAGCCCGAGTACCGGGAGCAATCAGCCCCAGCATTTT | CASSPSTGSNQPQHF | TRBJ1-5 | TRBV7-2 | many | -
TGTGCTAGTGGTTTGGTAAACCCATATGGCAATCAGCCCCATCATTTT | CASGLVNPYGNQPHHF | TRBJ1-5 | TRBV12-5 | few | -
TGTGCCAGCAGTTCCGATAGACAGGATGTGGATGGCTACACCTTC | CASSSDRQDVDGYTF | TRBJ1-2 | TRBV12-3/TRBV12-4 | many | -
TGTGCCAGCAGCCCTATGGGAAAGACCCAGTACTTC | CASSPMGKTQYF | TRBJ2-5 | TRBV5-4 | - | -
TGTGCCAGCAGCCGACCCTACATGGAGCAGTTCTTC | CASSRPYMEQFF | TRBJ2-1 | TRBV3-1 | many | -
TGTGCCAGCAGTACTACAGGGTTCGGGGCCCAGCATTTT | CASSTTGFGAQHF | TRBJ1-5 | TRBV12-3/TRBV12-4 | many | -
TGTGCCAGCAGTCTCCTGGACAGGGGTGAGACCCAGTACTTC | CASSLLDRGETQYF | TRBJ2-5 | TRBV12-3/TRBV12-4 | many | TRBD1